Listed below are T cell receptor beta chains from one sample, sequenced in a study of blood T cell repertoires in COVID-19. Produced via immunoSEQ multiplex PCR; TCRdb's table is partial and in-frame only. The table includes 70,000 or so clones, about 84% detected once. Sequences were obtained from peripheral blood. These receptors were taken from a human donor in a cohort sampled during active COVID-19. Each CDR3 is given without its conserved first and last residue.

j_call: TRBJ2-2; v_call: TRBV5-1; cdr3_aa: ASSLEAENTGELF
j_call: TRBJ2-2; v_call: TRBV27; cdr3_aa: ASSQSNTGELF
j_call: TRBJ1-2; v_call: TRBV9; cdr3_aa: ASSTVAGARGYT
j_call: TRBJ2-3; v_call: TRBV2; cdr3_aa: ASGSTSSGLRTDTQY
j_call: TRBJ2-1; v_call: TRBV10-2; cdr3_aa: ASSEHLATEQF
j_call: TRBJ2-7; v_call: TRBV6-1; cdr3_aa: ASSEPGLAYEQY
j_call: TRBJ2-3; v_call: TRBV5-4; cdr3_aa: ASSLSSVLTDTQY
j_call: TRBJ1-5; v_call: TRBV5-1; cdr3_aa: ASSPQGSNQPQH
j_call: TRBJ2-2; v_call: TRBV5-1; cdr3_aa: ASSLEPTSTGELF
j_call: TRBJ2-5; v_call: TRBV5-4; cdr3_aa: ASSVTGGVREGRETQY
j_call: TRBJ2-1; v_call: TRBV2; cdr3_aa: ASKEGLAADNEQF
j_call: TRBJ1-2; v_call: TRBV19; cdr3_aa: ASSIGGIYGYT
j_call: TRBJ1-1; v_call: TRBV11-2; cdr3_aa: ASSARLGRNTEAF
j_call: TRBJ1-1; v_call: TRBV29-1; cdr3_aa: SVDQSRGTEAF
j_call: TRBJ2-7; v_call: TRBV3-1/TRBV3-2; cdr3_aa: ASSPGLTIYEQY
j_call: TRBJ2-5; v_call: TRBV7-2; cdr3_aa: ASSLGAGGRVETQY
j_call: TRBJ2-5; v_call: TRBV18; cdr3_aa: ASSPQGAGETQY
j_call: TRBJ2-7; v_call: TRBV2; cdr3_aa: ASKSWTVGEEQY
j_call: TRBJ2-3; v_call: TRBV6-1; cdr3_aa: ASSEALRRNTDTQY
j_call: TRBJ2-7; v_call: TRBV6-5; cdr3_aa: ASNLDRGREQY
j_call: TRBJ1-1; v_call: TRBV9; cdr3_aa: ASSEQDTEAF
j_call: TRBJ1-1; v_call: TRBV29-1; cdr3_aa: SVDRGTEAF